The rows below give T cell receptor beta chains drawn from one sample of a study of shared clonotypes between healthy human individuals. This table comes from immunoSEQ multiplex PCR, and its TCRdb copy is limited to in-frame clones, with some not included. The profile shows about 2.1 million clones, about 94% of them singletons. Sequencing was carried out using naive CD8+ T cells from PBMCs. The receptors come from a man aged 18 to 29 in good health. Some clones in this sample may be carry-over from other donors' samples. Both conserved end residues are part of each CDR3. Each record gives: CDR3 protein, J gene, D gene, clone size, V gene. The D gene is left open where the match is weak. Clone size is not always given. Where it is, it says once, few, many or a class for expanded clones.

CDR3aa: CASSVGLADTDTQYF
j_gene: TRBJ2-3
d_gene: TRBD2
abundance: once
v_gene: TRBV9

CDR3aa: CASRDSGTGVHEQYF
j_gene: TRBJ2-7
d_gene: TRBD1
abundance: .
v_gene: TRBV7-9

CDR3aa: CASSDPGQPQETQYF
j_gene: TRBJ2-5
d_gene: TRBD1
abundance: .
v_gene: TRBV6-1

CDR3aa: CASSLGGRTYEQYF
j_gene: TRBJ2-7
d_gene: .
abundance: .
v_gene: TRBV27

CDR3aa: CASSLKPGTSPSYNEQFF
j_gene: TRBJ2-1
d_gene: TRBD2
abundance: .
v_gene: TRBV7-2

CDR3aa: CATSRRDSADPEAFF
j_gene: TRBJ1-1
d_gene: TRBD1
abundance: .
v_gene: TRBV15

CDR3aa: CASSTRTSTPNTIYF
j_gene: TRBJ1-3
d_gene: .
abundance: .
v_gene: TRBV13

CDR3aa: CASSLSGVSEQYF
j_gene: TRBJ2-7
d_gene: .
abundance: .
v_gene: TRBV5-1

CDR3aa: CASKVQGTYNEQFF
j_gene: TRBJ2-1
d_gene: .
abundance: .
v_gene: TRBV27

CDR3aa: CASSARAEQYF
j_gene: TRBJ2-7
d_gene: .
abundance: .
v_gene: TRBV6-1

CDR3aa: CASSLGRVHTEAFF
j_gene: TRBJ1-1
d_gene: .
abundance: .
v_gene: TRBV28

CDR3aa: CASSPGIPGSGYEQYF
j_gene: TRBJ2-7
d_gene: .
abundance: .
v_gene: TRBV5-1

CDR3aa: CAIVGTANEKLFF
j_gene: TRBJ1-4
d_gene: TRBD1
abundance: .
v_gene: TRBV7-9

CDR3aa: CAISESRFVKRAGYEQYF
j_gene: TRBJ2-7
d_gene: .
abundance: .
v_gene: TRBV10-3

CDR3aa: CASSVGSGILHGEQYF
j_gene: .
d_gene: .
abundance: once
v_gene: TRBV9

CDR3aa: CASSQEPGLAGDNEQFF
j_gene: TRBJ2-1
d_gene: TRBD2
abundance: .
v_gene: TRBV4-1

CDR3aa: CASSMPGNYGYTF
j_gene: TRBJ1-2
d_gene: .
abundance: .
v_gene: TRBV7-9